This T cell receptor beta chain was captured in a study of human T cells and chemical hapten exposure. Time point given: patch test 1, 2 weeks after DPC sensitization. Sample treatment: therapeutic diphenylcyclopropenone sensitization with weekly scalp DPC. The table lists this clonotype with many counts. The CDR3 has 12 amino acids. The V end lost 6 bases, the J end lost 7 bases, and 9 bases lay between the germline ends. TCRdb fed the RACE reads into MiXCR, producing one record per CDR3 protein. The table has 75,000 to 95,000 distinct CDR3 sequences, over 9.5% seen once. The TCR sequence derives from a woman aged 55-70 years with alopecia areata. Some clones in this sample may be carry-over from other donors' samples. This chain uses TRBV12-3 or TRBV12-4 with TRBJ2-2; the D is unclear. Source: whole blood, taken in connection with sensitization to the hapten diphenylcyclopropenone (DPC). The CDR3 is CASRTYGGELFF. The CDR3 DNA follows: TGTGCCAGCAGAACCTACGGCGGGGAGCTGTTTTTT.